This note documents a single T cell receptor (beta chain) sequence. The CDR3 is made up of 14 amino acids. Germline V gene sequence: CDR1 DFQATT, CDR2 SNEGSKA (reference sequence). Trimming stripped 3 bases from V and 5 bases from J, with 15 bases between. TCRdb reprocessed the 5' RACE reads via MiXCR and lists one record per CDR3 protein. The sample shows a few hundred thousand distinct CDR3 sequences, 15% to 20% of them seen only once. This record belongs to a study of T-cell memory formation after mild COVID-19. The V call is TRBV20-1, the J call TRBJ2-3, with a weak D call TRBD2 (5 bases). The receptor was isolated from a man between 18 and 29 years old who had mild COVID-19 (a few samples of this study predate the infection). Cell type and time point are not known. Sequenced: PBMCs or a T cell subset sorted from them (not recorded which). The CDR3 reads CSAREDDWGDTQYF. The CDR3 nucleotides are TGCAGTGCTAGGGAGGACGACTGGGGAGATACGCAGTATTTT.